Here is one T cell receptor beta chain with its context. Its target is unknown. Germline-derived CDR1 and CDR2 are SGHAT and FQNNGV. V trimming: 5 bases; J trimming: 3 bases; junction bases outside the gene matches: 9. This CDR3 is 17 amino acids long. The sample originates from a study of graft-versus-host responses after intestinal transplantation. Whole-study results and caveats: Across patients carrying graft-donor T cell macrochimerism, allografts held high graft-versus-host to host-versus-graft clonal ratios.

Repertoires were generated with immunoSEQ multiplex PCR, while TCRdb's copy carries only in-frame clones and drops some. Found here are about 88,000 clones, roughly 93% of them singletons; the top ten hold about 0.2%. This material consisted of unstimulated CD4+ T cells sorted from spleen or lymph node cells, taken before transplant. The TCR was taken from a human donor who was the organ donor for an intestinal transplant. This chain connects TRBV11-2 to TRBJ2-7; 14 bases agree with TRBD2. The CDR3 region has the DNA TGTGCCAGCAGCACCACAGGACTAGCGGGGGGACTCTACGAGCAGTACTTC. This codes for CASSTTGLAGGLYEQYF.